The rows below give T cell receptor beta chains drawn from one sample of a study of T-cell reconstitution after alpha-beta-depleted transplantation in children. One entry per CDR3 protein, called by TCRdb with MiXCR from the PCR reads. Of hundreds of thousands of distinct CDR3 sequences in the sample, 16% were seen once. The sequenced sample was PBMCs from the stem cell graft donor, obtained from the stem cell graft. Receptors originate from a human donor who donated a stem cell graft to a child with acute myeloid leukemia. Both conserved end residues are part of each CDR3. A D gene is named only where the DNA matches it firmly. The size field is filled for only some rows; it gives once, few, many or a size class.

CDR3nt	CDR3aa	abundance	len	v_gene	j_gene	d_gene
TGTGCCTCCAGCGTAGCGAGCAGCCACTACGAGCAGTACTTC	CASSVASSHYEQYF	NA	14	TRBV9	TRBJ2-7	NA
TGCAGTGCTATCGGACAGAGTGACTATGGCTACACCTTC	CSAIGQSDYGYTF	many	13	TRBV20-1	TRBJ1-2	NA
TGTGCCAGCAGCTTAGTTGTGGGGGGACGGGACGAGCAGTACTTC	CASSLVVGGRDEQYF	many	15	TRBV7-2	TRBJ2-7	NA
TGTGCCAGCAGAAAGATGACAGGGGGCTTTTCTGAAGCTTTCTTT	CASRKMTGGFSEAFF	NA	15	TRBV12-3/TRBV12-4	TRBJ1-1	TRBD1
TGTGCCAGCACCTCGGGGGGGTCCCTAACCTACGAGCAGTACTTC	CASTSGGSLTYEQYF	few	15	TRBV6-2/TRBV6-3	TRBJ2-7	TRBD2
TGCAGTGCTAGAGATCCCCTCCGGGGGAGCACAGATACGCAGTATTTT	CSARDPLRGSTDTQYF	NA	16	TRBV20-1	TRBJ2-3	NA
TGTGCCAGCAGCTCTCCGGGACTGGGGGGAGATACGCAGTATTTT	CASSSPGLGGDTQYF	few	15	TRBV9	TRBJ2-3	NA
TGTGCCAGCAGCTTATCGGGCGGGGGGCTTTCCTACAATGAGCAGTTCTTC	CASSLSGGGLSYNEQFF	NA	17	TRBV7-9	TRBJ2-1	TRBD2
TGCAGTGCCTACCGGCGGACTGAGCAGTTCTTC	CSAYRRTEQFF	many	11	TRBV20-1	TRBJ2-1	NA
TGTGCCAGCACCAAGGGACAGGGCCACGAAAAACTGTTTTTT	CASTKGQGHEKLFF	NA	14	TRBV27	TRBJ1-4	TRBD1
TGTGCCAGCAGCCCGGGCAGGGCCTCTCGTGGCTTCAGGACTCTCAAAAACATTCAGTACTTC	CASSPGRASRGFRTLKNIQYF	once	21	TRBV11-2	TRBJ2-4	NA
TGTGCCAGCAGTTACTATCCCGGGACAGGGGGCACCGGGGAGCTGTTTTTT	CASSYYPGTGGTGELFF	few	17	TRBV6-2/TRBV6-3	TRBJ2-2	TRBD1
TGTGCCAGCAGCTTAGACTCCCACAGTACCAATGAGCAGTTCTTC	CASSLDSHSTNEQFF	few	15	TRBV7-9	TRBJ2-1	NA
TGTGCCAGCAGTTACAGGGGCAGGGGGCATGATCAGCCCCAGCATTTT	CASSYRGRGHDQPQHF	many	16	TRBV6-5	TRBJ1-5	TRBD1
TGCGCCACCCGAGGGCCGAACACCGGGGAGCTGTTTTTT	CATRGPNTGELFF	few	13	TRBV4-1	TRBJ2-2	NA
TGTGCCATCAGTGATTCCAGAGGCGAGCAGTACTTC	CAISDSRGEQYF	few	12	TRBV10-3	TRBJ2-7	NA
TGTGCCAGCAGTTACTCGACGGTCAGCACTGAAGCTTTCTTT	CASSYSTVSTEAFF	NA	14	TRBV6-5	TRBJ1-1	NA
TGTGCCAGCAGCGTAGGGGGTAGTCAGCCCCAGCATTTT	CASSVGGSQPQHF	few	13	TRBV9	TRBJ1-5	NA
TGTGCCATCAGTGGGGGGGGGGCCTACGAGCAGTACTTC	CAISGGGAYEQYF	NA	13	TRBV10-3	TRBJ2-7	TRBD2
TGCAGTGCTAGAGGGCGGATCGGAGATACGCAGTATTTT	CSARGRIGDTQYF	many	13	TRBV20-1	TRBJ2-3	NA
TGCAGTGCTCGCGAGGGGAGCTCCTATAATTCACCCCTCCACTTT	CSAREGSSYNSPLHF	many	15	TRBV20-1	TRBJ1-6	NA
TGTGCCAGCAGTTTATACTCCCCTCGAAGGAGCGGGGGGTTCTATGAGCAGTTCTTC	CASSLYSPRRSGGFYEQFF	many	19	TRBV27	TRBJ2-1	TRBD2
TGCAGTGCAAGTAGACTAGCGGGGACCGGGGAGCTGTTTTTT	CSASRLAGTGELFF	many	14	TRBV20-1	TRBJ2-2	TRBD2
TGTGCCAGCAGCCCAATGGATTGGTACAGAGGACAAGAGACCCAGTACTTC	CASSPMDWYRGQETQYF	NA	17	TRBV3-1	TRBJ2-5	NA
TGCAGTGCTAGAGGAGGCGCGGGGGGGCCCGATTACAATGAGCAGTTCTTC	CSARGGAGGPDYNEQFF	many	17	TRBV20-1	TRBJ2-1	TRBD2
TGCAGCGTTCTGGTCCCTTACACCATTACCTACGAGCAGTACTTC	CSVLVPYTITYEQYF	NA	15	TRBV29-1	TRBJ2-7	NA
TGTGCCAGCAGCTTAGTGGCTAGCGGGACCTACAATGAGCAGTTCTTC	CASSLVASGTYNEQFF	few	16	TRBV7-2	TRBJ2-1	TRBD2
TGTGCCAGCAGTCTAAATCCGCGGACTAGCGGGGCGGGCTACAATGAGCAGTTCTTC	CASSLNPRTSGAGYNEQFF	NA	19	TRBV9	TRBJ2-1	TRBD2
TGCGCCAGCAGCCAAGGGGGAATGGGAAACACTGAAGCTTTCTTT	CASSQGGMGNTEAFF	few	15	TRBV4-3	TRBJ1-1	NA
TGTGCCACCAGAAAGATCGGCAATCAGCCCCAGCATTTT	CATRKIGNQPQHF	NA	13	TRBV24-1	TRBJ1-5	NA
TGCAGTGCTAGCGCCGAGGACAGCAACACAGATACGCAGTATTTT	CSASAEDSNTDTQYF	NA	15	TRBV20-1	TRBJ2-3	NA
TGCAGTGCTAGAGACCCTTCAGGGGAGACTGAAGCTTTCTTT	CSARDPSGETEAFF	many	14	TRBV20-1	TRBJ1-1	NA
TGCAGTGCTAGAGTCTTCCTCCGCAGGGGCGCGATAGGTTTGGCTGAAGCTTTCTTT	CSARVFLRRGAIGLAEAFF	NA	19	TRBV20-1	TRBJ1-1	NA
TGCGCCAGCACGGGGTCCGGGGAGCTGTTTTTT	CASTGSGELFF	NA	11	TRBV5-1	TRBJ2-2	NA
TGTGCCAGCAGTGGGAAAAGCTGGTACAATGAGCAGTTCTTC	CASSGKSWYNEQFF	few	14	TRBV25-1	TRBJ2-1	NA
TGTGCCAGCAGATGGGAAACTAGCACAGATACGCAGTATTTT	CASRWETSTDTQYF	few	14	TRBV7-2	TRBJ2-3	NA
TGCAGTGCTAGATGGGGGCAGAGCACTGAAGCTTTCTTT	CSARWGQSTEAFF	many	13	TRBV20-1	TRBJ1-1	NA
TGCAGTGCCAACCCCGGACAGCGGGGCTACACCTTC	CSANPGQRGYTF	many	12	TRBV20-1	TRBJ1-2	NA
TGTGCCAGCAGCCCGAGACAGCGCCAAGAGACCCAGTACTTC	CASSPRQRQETQYF	many	14	TRBV7-9	TRBJ2-5	NA
TGTGCCAGCAGTTTATTGGACAGATCCGAGCAGTACTTC	CASSLLDRSEQYF	few	13	TRBV27	TRBJ2-7	NA
TGTGCCAGCAGACTCACTACGGCGGGGATCATGAACACTGAAGCTTTCTTT	CASRLTTAGIMNTEAFF	NA	17	TRBV6-2/TRBV6-3	TRBJ1-1	NA
TGTGCCAGCAGCTTAACACGGGTTGGGTCACCCCTCCACTTT	CASSLTRVGSPLHF	many	14	TRBV7-8	TRBJ1-6	NA
TGTGCCAGCCTAGCGGGGCTCTACAATGAGCAGTTCTTC	CASLAGLYNEQFF	NA	13	TRBV6-1	TRBJ2-1	TRBD2